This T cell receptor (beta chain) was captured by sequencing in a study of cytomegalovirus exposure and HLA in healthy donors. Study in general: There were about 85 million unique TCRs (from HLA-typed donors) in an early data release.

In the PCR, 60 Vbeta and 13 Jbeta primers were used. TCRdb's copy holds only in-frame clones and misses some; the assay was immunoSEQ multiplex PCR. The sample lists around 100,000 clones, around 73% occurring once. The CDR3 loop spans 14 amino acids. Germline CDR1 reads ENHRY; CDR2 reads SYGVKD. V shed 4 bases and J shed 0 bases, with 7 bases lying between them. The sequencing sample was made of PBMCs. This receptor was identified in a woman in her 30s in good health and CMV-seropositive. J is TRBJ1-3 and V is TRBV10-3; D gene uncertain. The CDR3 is CAISGTNSGNTIYF. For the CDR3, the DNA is TGTGCCATCAGTGGCACAAACTCTGGAAACACCATATATTTT.